Following are 30 T cell receptor beta chains from one sample sequenced in a study of OX40 agonist ivuxolimab in advanced cancers. Assay: immunoSEQ multiplex PCR; the TCRdb copy retains only in-frame clones and omits some. Of about 76,000 clones listed, about 82% are singletons. This sample comprised CD4+ or CD8+ T cells sorted from blood, obtained in a trial of the OX40 agonist ivuxolimab. The source of these receptors is an adult with an advanced solid tumor such as melanoma, head and neck, liver or kidney cancer.

The chain carries TRBV5-1 and TRBJ2-5; D is ambiguous. Looked up from germline, CDR1 is SGHRS and CDR2 is YFSETQ. The length of the CDR3 is 15 residues. V was cut by 3 bases and J by 2 bases, with 14 bases left in between. The chain's CDR3 is CASSSPGSLQETQYF. CDR3 sequence (DNA): TGCGCCAGCAGCTCCCCAGGTTCCTTACAAGAGACCCAGTACTTC. The full variable domain, its missing parts supplied by reference TRBV5-1 and TRBJ2-5, is KAGVTQTPRYLIKTRGQQVTLSCSPISGHRSVSWYQQTPGQGLQFLFEYFSETQRNKGNFPGRFSGRQFSNSRSEMNVSTLELGDSALYLCASSSPGSLQETQYFGPGTRLLVL.

This clone has just a few counts. This rearrangement joins TRBV7-9 to TRBJ1-2, with no clear D. Germline V CDR1 and CDR2: SEHNR, FQNEAQ (reference sequence). CDR3 length: 13 residues. V shed 2 bases and J shed 3 bases, with 7 bases lying between them. CDR3 region: CASSLSFHYGYTF. The CDR3 region has the DNA TGTGCCAGCAGCTTATCCTTTCACTATGGCTACACCTTC.

The genes are TRBV19 and TRBJ1-4, with D maybe TRBD1 (6 bases). V was trimmed by 1 base and J by 0 bases, leaving 6 bases between them. Germline V gives CDR1 LNHDA, CDR2 SQIVND (reference sequence). The CDR3 covers 15 residues. This CDR3 reads CASSIGQATNEKLFF. The CDR3 DNA reads as TGTGCCAGTAGTATAGGACAGGCAACTAATGAAAAACTGTTTTTT. Full variable domain (missing parts from reference TRBV19 and TRBJ1-4): DGGITQSPKYLFRKEGQNVTLSCEQNLNHDAMYWYRQDPGQGLRLIYYSQIVNDFQKGDIAEGYSVSREKKESFPLTVTSAQKNPTAFYLCASSIGQATNEKLFFGSGTQLSVL.

The chain combines TRBV7-2 with TRBJ2-3; TRBD2 agrees at 13 bases. The CDR3 totals 16 residues. CDR1 SGHTA and CDR2 FQGNSA come from the germline V gene. After removal of 5 bases from V and 5 bases from J, the junction contained 7 bases not matched to a gene. The CDR3 DNA reads as TGTGCCAGCAGCACACTAGCGGGGGGGCCCGGAGATACGCAGTATTTT. This encodes CASSTLAGGPGDTQYF.

This clone was picked up one time. The chain uses TRBV5-1 and TRBJ2-7; 10 nucleotides line up with TRBD1. The CDR3 covers 16 residues. Per germline, CDR1 SGHRS and CDR2 YFSETQ. V gave up 1 base and J gave up 2 bases; unmatched junction bases: 6. CDR3 sequence (DNA): TGCGCCAGCAGCTTGCAACCGGGACAGGGGACCTACGAGCAGTACTTC. It translates to CASSLQPGQGTYEQYF. Full variable domain (missing parts from reference TRBV5-1 and TRBJ2-7): KAGVTQTPRYLIKTRGQQVTLSCSPISGHRSVSWYQQTPGQGLQFLFEYFSETQRNKGNFPGRFSGRQFSNSRSEMNVSTLELGDSALYLCASSLQPGQGTYEQYFGPGTRLTVT.

The chain's CDR3 is CASSLLGAASREQYF. CDR3 nucleotide sequence: TGTGCCAGCAGTTTACTGGGGGCGGCCTCGAGGGAGCAGTACTTC. The chain is built from TRBV28 and TRBJ2-7; perhaps TRBD1 as D (6 bases). Germline lookup yields CDR1 MDHEN and CDR2 SYDVKM. The CDR3 sequence is 15 residues long. Trimming pared 2 bases from V and 7 bases from J, leaving 18 bases between. The full variable domain, rest sourced from reference TRBV28 and TRBJ2-7, is DVKVTQSSRYLVKRTGEKVFLECVQDMDHENMFWYRQDPGLGLRLIYFSYDVKMKEKGDIPEGYSVSREKKERFSLILESASTNQTSMYLCASSLLGAASREQYFGPGTRLTVT.

This clone was picked up a small number of times. V is TRBV6-6 and J is TRBJ1-4; D may be TRBD1 (5 bases). V lost 4 bases and J 8 bases, leaving 11 bases between the germline ends. Germline CDR1 is MNHNY and CDR2 is SVGAGI (reference sequence). The CDR3 extends over 13 amino acids. This CDR3 reads CASSWGPWEKLFF. The CDR3, as DNA: TGTGCCAGCAGTTGGGGACCGTGGGAAAAACTGTTTTTT.

This clone came up a few times. The chain employs TRBV5-4 and TRBJ1-2; D perhaps matches TRBD1 (6 bases). Germline V gene lookup returns CDR1 SGHNT and CDR2 YYREEE (reference sequence). The CDR3 covers 15 residues. V lost 0 bases, J lost 3 bases, and 12 bases lay in between. CDR3 in amino acids: CASSLGGGSDYGYTF. The CDR3 DNA reads TGTGCCAGCAGCTTGGGAGGGGGAAGCGACTATGGCTACACCTTC.

The chain couples TRBV5-6 to TRBJ2-7; 8 nucleotides agree with TRBD1. Germline V gene sequence: CDR1 SGHDT, CDR2 YYEEEE. The J segment lost 4 bases and the V segment lost 4 bases, leaving 13 bases of the junction unmatched. This CDR3 is 16 amino acids long. Written as DNA, the CDR3 is TGTGCCAGCAGCGTCCAGGGGGCGCGAGTCCTATACGAGCAGTACTTC. Protein sequence: CASSVQGARVLYEQYF.

V and J are TRBV11-1 and TRBJ1-6, with D possibly matching TRBD1 (5 bases). CDR3 length: 16 amino acids. The ends were cut back, 5 bases at V and 0 bases at J, with 11 bases in the middle. Germline CDR1 and CDR2: SGHAT and FQDESV (reference sequence). The CDR3 coding sequence is TGTGCCAGCAGCAGGGGTGGAAGCTCCTATAATTCACCCCTCCACTTT. Encoded protein: CASSRGGSSYNSPLHF.

This clone came up a few times. In DNA, the CDR3 is TGCGCCAGCAGCCGGGACAGCCAAGAGACCCAGTACTTC. Translation: CASSRDSQETQYF. The chain links TRBV4-3 to TRBJ2-5; 7 bases are a match to TRBD1. In germline, CDR1 is LGHNA, CDR2 YSLEER. This CDR3 comprises 13 residues. V dropped 4 bases and J dropped 1; count of bases not matched to a gene: 0.

J is TRBJ2-7 and V is TRBV5-1; tentatively, D is TRBD2 (5 bases). With 0 bases removed from V and 2 bases from J, the gap between germline ends came to 18 bases. CDR1 is SGHRS, CDR2 YFSETQ, per germline. The length of the CDR3 is 17 residues. DNA of the CDR3: TGCGCCAGCAGCTTGGGATGGGTCGGGGATCTAACCTACGAGCAGTACTTC. Its protein product is CASSLGWVGDLTYEQYF.

The chain links TRBV5-4 to TRBJ2-5, with unresolved D. Germline V gene sequence: CDR1 SGHNT, CDR2 YYREEE (reference sequence). The CDR3 is 15 amino acids. Trimming pared 2 bases from V and 4 bases from J, leaving 15 bases between. The CDR3: CASSFGRIPGETQYF. Here the CDR3 DNA reads TGTGCCAGCAGCTTCGGCAGGATCCCAGGAGAGACCCAGTACTTC.

In its sample, this clone was seen once. V gene TRBV30 combines with J gene TRBJ1-2; 10 bases fit TRBD1. CDR1 is GTSNPN, CDR2 SVGIG, per germline (reference sequence). Losses at the gene ends were 5 bases for V and 6 bases for J; bases not matched to a gene: 12. This CDR3 is 15 amino acids long. CDR3 DNA sequence: TGTGCCTGGGCAAGCTTGGGACAGGGGTTCGATGGCTACACCTTC. It encodes CAWASLGQGFDGYTF.

The chain uses TRBV5-1 and TRBJ1-4; 7 nucleotides agree with TRBD1. V lost 4 bases, J lost 7 bases, and 13 bases stayed unmatched. Germline V gene lookup returns CDR1 SGHRS and CDR2 YFSETQ. The CDR3 covers 16 residues. CDR3 sequence (DNA): TGCGCCAGCAGCAGACTGGAGAGGGGGCTAAGTGAAAAACTGTTTTTT. It is translated as CASSRLERGLSEKLFF.

The chain recombines TRBV12-5 with TRBJ1-6; D call uncertain. The CDR3 is 15 amino acids. Germline values: CDR1 LGHNT, CDR2 FRNRAP. The V and J ends lost 5 bases and 6 bases respectively, with 14 bases between them. The CDR3 loop reads CASGPSMGFNSPLHF. The DNA of the CDR3 is TGTGCTAGTGGTCCCTCTATGGGGTTTAATTCACCCCTCCACTTT.

V and J are TRBV30 and TRBJ2-7; D is possibly TRBD1 (5 bases). Germline CDR1 reads GTSNPN; CDR2 reads SVGIG (reference sequence). This CDR3 is 12 amino acids long. V shed 1 base and J shed 4 bases, with 8 bases lying between them. Written as DNA, the CDR3 is TGTGCCTGGAGTGCCTCAGGGTACGAGCAGTACTTC. This sequence encodes CAWSASGYEQYF.

The chain links TRBV5-8 to TRBJ2-7, with D possibly matching TRBD1 (6 bases). CDR1 and CDR2 from the germline V gene are SGHTS and YDEGEE. The CDR3 is 14 residues long. The ends were cut back, 4 bases at V and 4 bases at J, with 15 bases in the middle. This CDR3 reads CASSPWPRGYEQYF. CDR3 DNA: TGTGCCAGCAGCCCTTGGCCTAGGGGGTACGAGCAGTACTTC.

The J gene is TRBJ2-7, the V gene TRBV7-6; TRBD2 agrees at 7 bases. This CDR3 spans 15 amino acids. Germline values: CDR1 SGHVS, CDR2 FNYEAQ. V lost 1 base and J lost 3; bases outside the gene matches: 6. The CDR3 bases are TGTGCCAGCAGCTTAGACGGGGGGATTAGCTACGAGCAGTACTTC. The encoded protein is CASSLDGGISYEQYF.

J is TRBJ2-7 and V is TRBV20-1, with 7 bases that match TRBD1. V shed 6 bases, J shed 12 bases, and the junction held 8 bases outside the gene matches. This CDR3 has 10 amino acids. Germline V CDR1 and CDR2: DFQATT, SNEGSKA (reference sequence). CDR3: CSALRDSLYF. The CDR3 nucleotides read TGCAGTGCCCTCCGGGACAGCCTGTACTTC.

The V and J genes are TRBV5-4 and TRBJ2-2; D perhaps matches TRBD1 (6 bases). Looked up from germline, CDR1 is SGHNT and CDR2 is YYREEE (reference sequence). The V gene lost 3 bases and the J gene lost 7 bases, with 25 bases spanning the gap. The CDR3 is 18 amino acids. CDR3 nucleotides: TGTGCCAGCAGCTCCTACCGGGACACCAACCCAAAAAGCGGGGAGCTGTTTTTT. It codes for CASSSYRDTNPKSGELFF.

Only a few counts were recorded for this clone. This rearrangement joins TRBV30 to TRBJ1-4; D perhaps matches TRBD1 (5 bases). Trimming pared 2 bases from V and 7 bases from J, leaving 5 bases between. The CDR3 is 11 amino acids. Germline CDR1 is GTSNPN and CDR2 is SVGIG (reference sequence). Here the CDR3 reads CAWSQGEKLFF. CDR3 in DNA: TGTGCCTGGAGTCAGGGTGAAAAACTGTTTTTT. The variable domain in full, completed from reference TRBV30 and TRBJ1-4, reads SQTIHQWPATLVQPVGSPLSLECTVEGTSNPNLYWYRQAAGRGLQLLFYSVGIGQISSEVPQNLSASRPQDRQFILSSKKLLLSDSGFYLCAWSQGEKLFFGSGTQLSVL.

V and J are TRBV5-8 and TRBJ1-3; D perhaps matches TRBD1 (6 bases). The CDR3 extends over 15 amino acids. CDR1 is SGHTS and CDR2 is YDEGEE in the germline V gene. V lost 3 bases, J lost 0 bases, and 10 bases lay in between. CDR3 coding DNA: TGTGCCAGCAGCTGGGGACACATCTCTGGAAACACCATATATTTT. The encoded protein is CASSWGHISGNTIYF.

V usage is TRBV5-1 and J usage is TRBJ2-2; perhaps TRBD1 as D (6 bases). Per the germline V gene, CDR1 is SGHRS and CDR2 is YFSETQ. CDR3 length: 14 residues. Trimming took off 2 bases at V and 3 bases at J, with 8 bases between the two ends. The CDR3 DNA reads TGCGCCAGCAGCTTTGGGGGCGACACCGGGGAGCTGTTTTTT. The encoded protein is CASSFGGDTGELFF.

The rearrangement links TRBV29-1 to TRBJ2-3; perhaps TRBD2 as D (7 bases). The CDR3 extends over 13 amino acids. Germline V lookup: CDR1 SQVTM, CDR2 ANQGSEA. V shed 3 bases and J shed 5 bases, with 12 bases lying between them. CDR3 in amino acids: CSVDRGAEDTQYF. CDR3 nucleotide sequence: TGCAGCGTTGATCGGGGGGCGGAAGATACGCAGTATTTT.

This clone occurred once. This chain links TRBV19 with TRBJ2-5; perhaps TRBD2 as D (5 bases). This CDR3 comprises 15 residues. Germline CDR1 is LNHDA and CDR2 is SQIVND (reference sequence). V lost 4 bases and J 4 bases, leaving 16 bases between the germline ends. CDR3 sequence: CASSRELVSGETQYF. CDR3 bases: TGTGCCAGTAGTAGGGAACTAGTGTCTGGAGAGACCCAGTACTTC.

This sequence joins TRBV6-1 and TRBJ2-7; D perhaps matches TRBD1 (5 bases). Germline assignment: CDR1 MNHNS and CDR2 SASEGT. The ends were cut back, 6 bases at V and 3 bases at J, with 12 bases in the middle. This CDR3 has 13 residues. The CDR3 protein is CASSAQQDYEQYF. The CDR3 nucleotides are TGTGCCAGCAGCGCTCAACAGGACTACGAGCAGTACTTC.

This clone was observed a single time. The chain uses TRBV7-8 and TRBJ2-2; TRBD2 agrees at 8 bases. The germline V gene encodes CDR1 SGHVS and CDR2 FQNEAQ. This CDR3 is built from 16 residues. Trimming removed 8 bases from V and 6 bases from J; junction bases left unmatched: 14. The CDR3 reads CASPLQHNSGAGELFF. The CDR3 DNA sequence: TGTGCCAGCCCTCTCCAACACAATAGCGGGGCCGGGGAGCTGTTTTTT.

The chain links TRBV29-1 to TRBJ1-5, with 9 bases identical to TRBD1. CDR1 and CDR2 from the germline V gene are SQVTM and ANQGSEA. The CDR3 loop spans 14 amino acids. V lost 3 bases to trimming and J lost 4 bases; unmatched junction nucleotides: 4. The DNA of the CDR3 is TGCAGCGTTGACTTTGGGACAGGGAATCAGCCCCAGCATTTT. Encoded protein: CSVDFGTGNQPQHF. The whole variable domain, filled in from reference TRBV29-1 and TRBJ1-5, reads SAVISQKPSRDICQRGTSLTIQCQVDSQVTMMFWYRQQPGQSLTLIATANQGSEATYESGFVIDKFPISRPNLTFSTLTVSNMSPEDSSIYLCSVDFGTGNQPQHFGDGTRLSIL.

The chain is built from TRBV7-8 and TRBJ1-5; the match to TRBD1 covers 7 bases. CDR3 size: 16 residues. J gave up 4 bases and V 0 bases, and 6 bases lay outside the gene matches. The germline CDR1 and CDR2 sequences are SGHVS and FQNEAQ. In nucleotides, the CDR3 is TGTGCCAGCAGCTTAGCCCAGACAGGGACTAATCAGCCCCAGCATTTT. Translation: CASSLAQTGTNQPQHF.